Shown below are 26 T cell receptor beta chains from a single sample sequenced in a study of T-cell memory formation after mild COVID-19. In TCRdb, the 5' RACE reads were re-called with MiXCR into one record per CDR3 protein. Of approximately 190,000 distinct CDR3 sequences listed, about 16% are singletons. Material for sequencing was PBMCs or a T cell subset sorted from them (not recorded which). These receptors were taken from an adult woman who had mild COVID-19 (a few samples of this study predate the infection). Cell type and time point are not known.

The genes are TRBV6-5 and TRBJ2-3; no definite D call. The length of the CDR3 is 15 residues. Germline loops: CDR1 MNHEY, CDR2 SVGAGI. V was shortened by 0 bases and J by 8 bases, with 15 bases between the two germline ends. The DNA for the CDR3 is TGTGCCAGCAGTTACTCGAATCAGGCCACGGGTACGCAGTATTTT. Its protein is CASSYSNQATGTQYF.

A few counts support this clonotype. This chain links TRBV28 with TRBJ2-1, with 12 bases matching TRBD1. The V gene's germline CDR1 is MDHEN and CDR2 SYDVKM. This CDR3 region has 16 residues. Losses at the gene ends were 5 bases for V and 7 bases for J; bases not matched to a gene: 9. CDR3 loop: CASSTAGTGGGNEQFF. CDR3 in DNA: TGTGCCAGCAGTACCGCCGGGACAGGGGGCGGAAATGAGCAGTTCTTC. The complete variable domain, with remaining parts taken from reference TRBV28 and TRBJ2-1, reads DVKVTQSSRYLVKRTGEKVFLECVQDMDHENMFWYRQDPGLGLRLIYFSYDVKMKEKGDIPEGYSVSREKKERFSLILESASTNQTSMYLCASSTAGTGGGNEQFFGPGTRLTVL.

The chain combines TRBV4-1 with TRBJ2-7; 9 bases fit TRBD1. The junction had 9 bases not matched to a gene; V was cut back by 3 bases and J by 3 bases. The CDR3 runs to 16 residues. Germline CDR1 MGHRA, CDR2 YSYEKL. CDR3 in amino acids: CASSHLSRDRVYEQYF. CDR3 bases: TGCGCCAGCAGCCACCTCTCGAGGGACAGGGTCTACGAGCAGTACTTC.

V is TRBV5-1 and J is TRBJ2-3; D is unclear. Germline CDR1 SGHRS, CDR2 YFSETQ. The CDR3 is 14 residues long. The ends were cut back, 6 bases at V and 3 bases at J, with 14 bases in the middle. CDR3: CASTPPTGTDTQYF. DNA for the CDR3: TGCGCCAGCACCCCCCCGACGGGTACAGATACGCAGTATTTT.

J is TRBJ1-1 and V is TRBV18, with 9 bases that match TRBD1. Germline CDR1 and CDR2: KGHSH and LQKENI. J gave up 13 bases and V 3 bases, and 12 bases lay outside the gene matches. The CDR3 length is 14 residues. The CDR3, as DNA: TGTGCCAGCTCACCCGAAGGGACAGGGCAGGGAGTTTTCTTT. Amino acid sequence: CASSPEGTGQGVFF.

This sequence joins TRBV19 and TRBJ2-7; no clear D gene. There are 15 residues in the CDR3. V lost 3 bases to trimming and J lost 2 bases, with 14 bases between them. Germline values: CDR1 LNHDA, CDR2 SQIVND (reference sequence). CDR3 protein: CASSIGRAATYEQYF. The CDR3 DNA reads TGTGCCAGTAGTATCGGCCGAGCAGCTACCTACGAGCAGTACTTC.

This clonotype has a handful of counts. The chain couples TRBV24-1 to TRBJ2-1; 8 nucleotides align to TRBD2. Germline CDR1 and CDR2: KGHDR and SFDVKD. V lost 5 bases and J lost 7; bases outside the gene matches: 6. This CDR3 comprises 14 residues. The CDR3 is CATSVSGSRNEQFF. DNA of the CDR3: TGTGCCACCAGTGTGAGCGGGAGTAGGAATGAGCAGTTCTTC.

In this sample, this clonotype turned up many times. The V gene is TRBV3-1, the J gene TRBJ2-7, with 15 bases fitting TRBD2. V lost 1 base to trimming and J lost 2 bases; unmatched junction nucleotides: 6. Germline V CDR1 and CDR2: LGHDT, YNNKEL (reference sequence). The CDR3 loop spans 18 amino acids. As DNA, the CDR3 is TGTGCCAGCAGCCAAGTCTGGACTAGCGGGAGGGCGACCTACGAGCAGTACTTC. This translates into CASSQVWTSGRATYEQYF.

This sequence joins TRBV5-1 and TRBJ2-3, with 7 positions matching TRBD2. The CDR3 sequence is 14 residues long. Germline CDR1 and CDR2: SGHRS and YFSETQ. Unmatched junction bases numbered 4, after V lost 4 bases and J lost 2 bases. Written as DNA, the CDR3 is TGCGCCAGCAGCCTGGGACTAAACACAGATACGCAGTATTTT. This translates into CASSLGLNTDTQYF.

The genes are TRBV20-1 and TRBJ2-1; 9 positions match TRBD1. This CDR3 comprises 15 residues. V dropped 3 bases and J dropped 8; count of bases not matched to a gene: 11. The germline gives CDR1 DFQATT, CDR2 SNEGSKA (reference sequence). Written as DNA, the CDR3 is TGCAGTGCTAGGCCCCGCTCCTGGACAGGGGATGAGCAGTTCTTC. Amino acids: CSARPRSWTGDEQFF.

The sample holds a few counts of this clonotype. This rearrangement joins TRBV5-1 to TRBJ1-2; D is unresolved. There are 14 residues in the CDR3. Trimming stripped 2 bases from V and 2 bases from J, with 10 bases between. From germline, CDR1 is SGHRS and CDR2 YFSETQ. The CDR3 spells CASSLRDLNYGYTF. The CDR3 coding sequence is TGCGCCAGCAGCTTAAGAGATCTGAACTATGGCTACACCTTC.

This clonotype came up a few times. The chain is built from TRBV20-1 and TRBJ1-3; D is unclear. CDR1 is DFQATT, CDR2 SNEGSKA, per germline (reference sequence). This CDR3 region has 11 residues. CDR3 nucleotides: TGCAGCGCCACCAACGGGGACACCATATATTTT. Translating it yields CSATNGDTIYF.

The chain joins TRBV24-1 to TRBJ2-1; 12 positions agree with TRBD1. The ends lost 3 bases at V and 8 bases at J; junction bases unmatched: 4. Germline V CDR1 and CDR2: KGHDR, SFDVKD. The CDR3 consists of 15 residues. CDR3 protein: CATSDAGQGAYEQFF. CDR3 nucleotide sequence: TGTGCCACCAGTGATGCGGGACAGGGGGCCTATGAGCAGTTCTTC.

As concerns this clonotype: A read error may produce the germline difference seen at one junction end. The chain uses TRBV7-3 and TRBJ1-1, with D perhaps matching TRBD1 (6 bases). The CDR3 runs to 14 residues. Germline V gene data show CDR1 as SGHTA and CDR2 as FQGTGA. The CDR3 coding sequence is TGTGCCAGCAGCTCCTCCCCAGGGGTCGCTGAAGATTTCTTT. Amino acids: CASSSSPGVAEDFF.

This clonotype has a handful of counts. The chain has TRBV30 and TRBJ1-5; perhaps TRBD1 as D (5 bases). Germline CDR1 reads GTSNPN; CDR2 reads SVGIG (reference sequence). This CDR3 has 14 residues. Deletions cut 4 bases from V and 3 bases from J, with 13 bases between. The CDR3 loop is CAWKETGLNQPQHF. The CDR3 region has the DNA TGTGCCTGGAAGGAAACAGGACTCAATCAGCCCCAGCATTTT.

This clonotype was seen a few times. This chain uses TRBV20-1 with TRBJ2-5, with 14 bases aligning to TRBD2. The CDR3 consists of 14 residues. Per the germline V gene, CDR1 is DFQATT and CDR2 is SNEGSKA (reference sequence). The V segment lost 6 bases and the J segment 4 bases; nucleotides outside the gene matches: 4. The CDR3 region is CSAWTSGRIETQYF. The CDR3 region has the DNA TGCAGTGCCTGGACTAGCGGGAGGATAGAGACCCAGTACTTC.

The chain carries TRBV13 and TRBJ2-7, with 7 bases aligning to TRBD2. The CDR3 loop spans 15 amino acids. From germline, CDR1 is PRHDT and CDR2 FYEKMQ (reference sequence). The trim removed 5 bases at V and 5 bases at J, leaving 12 bases unmatched. DNA of the CDR3: TGTGCCAGCAGCCCCCGCGCGGGAGTGTACGACGAGCAGTACTTC. It translates to CASSPRAGVYDEQYF.

The CDR3 DNA reads as TGTGCCAGCAGTGGGGGCCCGTTAACTGAAGCTTTCTTT. Translating gives CASSGGPLTEAFF. The chain joins TRBV2 to TRBJ1-1, with D possibly TRBD1 on 5 matching bases. Germline CDR1 and CDR2: SNHLY and FYNNEI. This CDR3 is 13 amino acids long. V was trimmed by 4 bases and J by 5 bases, leaving 11 bases between them.

This rearrangement joins TRBV20-1 to TRBJ1-3; tentatively, D is TRBD1 (6 bases). Between the trimmed V and J ends, which lost 0 bases and 0 bases, there was a span of 12 bases. Germline-derived CDR1 and CDR2 are DFQATT and SNEGSKA (reference sequence). The CDR3 is made up of 16 amino acids. The CDR3 DNA reads TGCAGTGCTAGAGACACAGGGAAGTACTCTGGAAACACCATATATTTT. This translates into CSARDTGKYSGNTIYF.

This chain links TRBV5-4 with TRBJ1-1, with TRBD1 identical over 9 bases. The CDR3 has 16 residues. The germline gives CDR1 SGHNT, CDR2 YYREEE (reference sequence). V was pared by 2 bases and J by 4 bases, with 9 bases of the junction left unmatched. CDR3 protein: CASSFGDRELSTEAFF. CDR3 nucleotide sequence: TGTGCCAGCAGCTTCGGGGACAGGGAACTAAGCACTGAAGCTTTCTTT.

In its sample, this clonotype was seen a few times. The V and J genes are TRBV6-1 and TRBJ1-2, with TRBD1 matching 7 bases. V dropped 7 bases and J dropped 5; count of bases not matched to a gene: 7. Germline V gene data show CDR1 as MNHNS and CDR2 as SASEGT. The CDR3 has 13 amino acids. This chain's CDR3 is CASIRTGLYGYTF. CDR3 nucleotide sequence: TGTGCCAGCATCAGGACAGGCCTTTATGGCTACACCTTC.

This clonotype was seen only a few times. The rearrangement joins TRBV18 to TRBJ2-3, with unresolved D. V dropped 2 bases and J dropped 1 base, with 10 bases sitting between them. This CDR3 is 15 amino acids long. Germline CDR1 reads KGHSH; CDR2 reads LQKENI. The DNA for the CDR3 is TGTGCCAGCTCACCATGGTCGGACGGCACAGATACGCAGTATTTT. Translated: CASSPWSDGTDTQYF.

This clonotype was observed a few times. The V and J genes are TRBV20-1 and TRBJ2-5; D gene unclear. The germline CDR1 and CDR2 sequences are DFQATT and SNEGSKA (reference sequence). V lost 5 bases, J lost 6 bases, and 16 bases lay in between. The CDR3 contains 13 residues. CDR3 coding DNA: TGCAGTGCTGAAGGGAACGTCGCAAAGACCCAGTACTTC. This translates into CSAEGNVAKTQYF.

In its sample, this clonotype was seen a few times. The J gene is TRBJ2-1, the V gene TRBV5-1; 7 nucleotides line up with TRBD2. In germline, CDR1 is SGHRS, CDR2 YFSETQ. The CDR3 has 15 amino acids. After removal of 0 bases from V and 10 bases from J, the junction contained 10 bases not matched to a gene. The CDR3 protein is CASSLGSGMIKEQFF. CDR3 coding DNA: TGCGCCAGCAGCTTGGGGAGCGGGATGATAAAGGAGCAGTTCTTC.

This clonotype has only a few counts. This chain joins TRBV24-1 and TRBJ1-1, with no clear D. Trimming stripped 4 bases from V and 1 base from J, with 6 bases between. CDR1 and CDR2 (germline): KGHDR, SFDVKD. The CDR3 totals 13 residues. The CDR3 reads CATSDHKNTEAFF. CDR3 DNA: TGTGCCACCAGTGACCACAAGAACACTGAAGCTTTCTTT.

The chain is built from TRBV7-8 and TRBJ2-3; 13 bases are a match to TRBD2. Germline V lookup: CDR1 SGHVS, CDR2 FQNEAQ. V lost 2 bases to trimming and J lost 5 bases; unmatched junction nucleotides: 10. The CDR3 runs to 18 residues. CDR3 protein: CASSLILGTSGMEDTQYF. In DNA form, the CDR3 reads TGTGCCAGCAGCTTAATTCTTGGGACTAGCGGGATGGAAGATACGCAGTATTTT.